Presented here are 11 T cell receptor beta chains from one specimen sequenced in a study of glioma-infiltrating T cells after dendritic cell vaccination. Time point noted: after dendritic cell vaccination, including at tumor progression/relapse. The data were produced by immunoSEQ multiplex PCR, yet TCRdb's version contains in-frame clones alone and is incomplete. The sample yields 85,000 or so clones, roughly 85% seen once. The sample consisted of blood, taken after dendritic cell vaccination. The receptors here all came from a human donor with glioblastoma.

The chain uses TRBV28 and TRBJ2-7; 12 bases are shared with TRBD1. The junction had 8 bases not matched to a gene; V was cut back by 5 bases and J by 6 bases. Germline assignment: CDR1 MDHEN and CDR2 SYDVKM. The CDR3 has 15 residues. The CDR3 protein is CASSLYGTGGPEQYF. As DNA, the CDR3 is TGTGCCAGCAGTCTGTACGGGACAGGGGGCCCCGAGCAGTACTTC.

The chain uses TRBV4-3 and TRBJ1-2; 10 positions agree with TRBD1. V was pared by 2 bases and J by 7 bases, with 1 base of the junction left unmatched. The germline gives CDR1 LGHNA, CDR2 YSLEER. The CDR3 loop spans 13 amino acids. DNA for the CDR3: TGCGCCAGCAGCCAACGGACAGGGGGTGGCTACACCTTC. Encoded protein: CASSQRTGGGYTF.

The gene calls are TRBV7-2 and TRBJ2-7, with 7 bases identical to TRBD1. The J segment lost 2 bases and the V segment lost 4 bases, leaving 5 bases of the junction unmatched. Germline V gene data show CDR1 as SGHTA and CDR2 as FQGNSA. This CDR3 comprises 14 residues. CDR3 loop: CASSYRDRAYEQYF. The CDR3 DNA follows: TGTGCCAGCAGCTACCGGGACAGAGCCTACGAGCAGTACTTC.

The chain carries TRBV7-2 and TRBJ2-7; perhaps TRBD2 as D (5 bases). Germline V gene sequence: CDR1 SGHTA, CDR2 FQGNSA. This CDR3 contains 15 residues. Between the trimmed V and J ends, which lost 4 bases and 2 bases, there was a span of 15 bases. This CDR3 reads CASSSSRLTTYEQYF. The CDR3 region has the DNA TGTGCCAGCAGCTCGTCCCGACTAACCACCTACGAGCAGTACTTC.

The chain couples TRBV10-3 to TRBJ1-5; D is possibly TRBD1 (5 bases). V dropped 2 bases and J dropped 2 bases, with 10 bases sitting between them. The CDR3 loop spans 15 amino acids. Per the germline V gene, CDR1 is ENHRY and CDR2 is SYGVKD. This CDR3 reads CAISEGQGGNQPQHF. The DNA of the CDR3 is TGTGCCATCAGTGAGGGTCAGGGTGGCAATCAGCCCCAGCATTTT.

The rearrangement uses TRBV30 and TRBJ2-5, with 7 bases fitting TRBD1. There are 15 residues in the CDR3. Germline V gives CDR1 GTSNPN, CDR2 SVGIG (reference sequence). V shed 2 bases, J shed 3 bases, and the junction held 9 bases outside the gene matches. The CDR3 nucleotides read TGTGCCTGGAGTAGGGACAGCCTGGGGGAAGAGACCCAGTACTTC. Protein: CAWSRDSLGEETQYF.

The chain carries TRBV6-5 and TRBJ2-7; 9 nucleotides match TRBD1. Germline V gene sequence: CDR1 MNHEY, CDR2 SVGAGI. The CDR3 spans 13 residues. V dropped 6 bases and J dropped 2; count of bases not matched to a gene: 2. CDR3 residues: CASRDRGAYEQYF. The CDR3 bases are TGTGCCAGCAGGGACAGGGGTGCCTACGAGCAGTACTTC.

The chain's CDR3 is CASSPEGTGELFF. The CDR3 DNA reads TGCGCCAGCAGTCCAGAGGGCACCGGGGAGCTGTTTTTT. This chain connects TRBV5-1 to TRBJ2-2; D is possibly TRBD2 (5 bases). V dropped 5 bases and J dropped 4 bases, with 9 bases sitting between them. The length of the CDR3 is 13 residues. CDR1 and CDR2 (germline): SGHRS, YFSETQ.

The V and J genes are TRBV27 and TRBJ1-3; D not resolved. The CDR3 is 16 amino acids. V shed 6 bases and J shed 4 bases, with 19 bases lying between them. Germline CDR1 and CDR2: MNHEY and SMNVEV (reference sequence). The chain's CDR3 is CASRPPSTLGGNTIYF. DNA of the CDR3: TGTGCCAGCAGACCACCTTCGACTCTAGGCGGAAACACCATATATTTT.

This chain connects TRBV6-5 to TRBJ2-7; 10 nucleotides agree with TRBD1. Losses at the gene ends were 6 bases for V and 6 bases for J; bases not matched to a gene: 11. This CDR3 contains 15 residues. Germline V gene sequence: CDR1 MNHEY, CDR2 SVGAGI. DNA for the CDR3: TGTGCCAGCAGAGGCCCCGGGGACAGGGGAGCCGAGCAGTACTTC. Its translation is CASRGPGDRGAEQYF.

V is TRBV19 and J is TRBJ1-5, with a possible D match to TRBD1 (6 bases). The CDR3 totals 15 residues. Looked up from germline, CDR1 is LNHDA and CDR2 is SQIVND (reference sequence). The V gene lost 7 bases and the J gene lost 2 bases, with 15 bases spanning the gap. Here the CDR3 reads CASTARGNGNQPQHF. CDR3 nucleotides: TGTGCCAGTACTGCCAGGGGTAACGGCAATCAGCCCCAGCATTTT.